Shown below are 27 T cell receptor beta chains from a single sample sequenced in a study of T cell changes during pregnancy in multiple sclerosis. TCRdb keeps only in-frame clones here, not all; method: immunoSEQ multiplex PCR. The repertoire consists of tens of thousands of clones, with just over 90% occurring once and the leading ten covering roughly 1.3%. Sample: peripheral blood, taken in the third trimester of pregnancy. All receptors come from a female donor with multiple sclerosis, enrolled in a pregnancy study.

The chain combines TRBV25-1 with TRBJ2-4; no reliable D call. The V gene's germline CDR1 is MGHDK and CDR2 SYGVNS. The V end lost 0 bases, the J end lost 6 bases, and 18 bases lay between the germline ends. This CDR3 is built from 17 residues. The CDR3 region has the DNA TGTGCCAGCAGTGAATATTCAAGCCTCGGTCAGGCAAACATTCAGTACTTC. Its protein is CASSEYSSLGQANIQYF. The full variable domain, in which reference TRBV25-1 and TRBJ2-4 provide the parts outside the CDR3, is EADIYQTPRYLVIGTGKKITLECSQTMGHDKMYWYQQDPGMELHLIHYSYGVNSTEKGDLSSESTVSRIRTEHFPLTLESARPSHTSQYLCASSEYSSLGQANIQYFGAGTRLSVL.

The chain employs TRBV11-2 and TRBJ1-5, with D possibly matching TRBD1 (6 bases). This CDR3 is built from 15 residues. The V end lost 5 bases, the J end lost 2 bases, and 13 bases lay between the germline ends. CDR1 is SGHAT, CDR2 FQNNGV, per germline. In DNA form, the CDR3 reads TGTGCCAGCAGCAAAGGGGGAAGGGGCAATCAGCCCCAGCATTTT. Protein: CASSKGGRGNQPQHF.

The CDR3 coding sequence is TGTGCCAGCAGCTATAGTCAAAGAGGAACAGATACGCAGTATTTT. Encoded protein: CASSYSQRGTDTQYF. The chain joins TRBV5-6 to TRBJ2-3; D not certain. Looked up from germline, CDR1 is SGHDT and CDR2 is YYEEEE. V was cut by 3 bases and J by 3 bases, with 14 bases left in between. The CDR3 has 15 amino acids.

This chain joins TRBV5-6 and TRBJ1-4; D is unclear. V lost 0 bases and J 4 bases, leaving 16 bases between the germline ends. The CDR3 length is 17 residues. The germline gives CDR1 SGHDT, CDR2 YYEEEE. This CDR3 is CASSLGPFPGNNEKLFF. The CDR3 DNA reads as TGTGCCAGCAGCTTGGGCCCCTTTCCGGGAAATAATGAAAAACTGTTTTTT.

This chain joins TRBV13 and TRBJ2-2; 8 bases map to TRBD2. The length of the CDR3 is 14 residues. Germline V gene lookup returns CDR1 PRHDT and CDR2 FYEKMQ (reference sequence). The junction had 2 bases not matched to a gene; V was cut back by 4 bases and J by 4 bases. The CDR3 loop reads CASSSRGGTGELFF. The CDR3 nucleotides read TGTGCCAGCAGCTCCCGGGGGGGCACCGGGGAGCTGTTTTTT.

The chain carries TRBV7-8 and TRBJ1-2; D is unresolved. Germline-derived CDR1 and CDR2 are SGHVS and FQNEAQ. V dropped 3 bases and J dropped 7 bases, with 15 bases sitting between them. The CDR3 loop spans 14 amino acids. The CDR3 here is CASSFLARLGGYTF. The CDR3 DNA reads TGTGCCAGCAGCTTCCTGGCCCGACTGGGTGGCTACACCTTC.

V is TRBV7-8 and J is TRBJ2-7; no firm D call. This CDR3 is built from 15 residues. Trimming removed 0 bases at V and 2 bases at J, with 11 bases between. Germline CDR1 reads SGHVS; CDR2 reads FQNEAQ. DNA for the CDR3: TGTGCCAGCAGCTTAGCACCCCAAACAGCCTACGAGCAGTACTTC. Protein sequence: CASSLAPQTAYEQYF.

The chain combines TRBV7-6 with TRBJ2-3; 8 nucleotides agree with TRBD2. The CDR3 sequence is 14 residues long. With V trimmed by 2 bases and J by 5 bases, 3 bases remained unmatched. From germline, CDR1 is SGHVS and CDR2 FNYEAQ. The CDR3 loop reads CASSLPGGRDTQYF. Here the CDR3 DNA reads TGTGCCAGCAGCTTACCGGGGGGGCGAGATACGCAGTATTTT.

V is TRBV25-1 and J is TRBJ1-1; no clear D gene. The CDR3 contains 11 residues. V was clipped by 6 bases and J by 7 bases, with 9 bases between them. Germline CDR1 reads MGHDK; CDR2 reads SYGVNS. The CDR3 nucleotides read TGTGCCAGCAGCTGGGAGGGTGAAGCTTTCTTT. It encodes CASSWEGEAFF.

The CDR3 sequence: CASSARDEAFF. The CDR3 bases are TGTGCCTCATCCGCCCGGGATGAAGCTTTCTTT. The chain recombines TRBV10-3 with TRBJ1-1; no definite D call. Germline V lookup: CDR1 ENHRY, CDR2 SYGVKD. Trimming left V 11 bases short and J 7 bases short, with 14 bases between. The CDR3 sequence is 11 residues long.

The chain joins TRBV5-3 to TRBJ2-7; perhaps TRBD1 as D (6 bases). TRBV5-3 is designated an ORF whose function remains uncertain. This CDR3 has 15 amino acids. V lost 4 bases and J 0 bases, leaving 14 bases between the germline ends. The CDR3 protein is CARSLTGISSYEQYF. The CDR3 DNA reads TGTGCCAGAAGCCTTACAGGGATTAGCTCCTACGAGCAGTACTTC.

The chain recombines TRBV15 with TRBJ2-7, with a weak D call TRBD1 (6 bases). The V end was cut by 3 bases, the J end by 3 bases, with 15 bases between. Germline V gives CDR1 LNHNV, CDR2 YYDKDF (reference sequence). CDR3 length: 15 residues. CDR3 nucleotides: TGTGCCACCAGCAGTCGTAGGGGGTCAGTCTACGAGCAGTACTTC. Protein: CATSSRRGSVYEQYF.

The chain links TRBV19 to TRBJ1-6, with D perhaps TRBD1 (5 bases). Trimming left V 6 bases short and J 4 bases short, with 13 bases between. The CDR3 spans 15 residues. Germline CDR1 and CDR2: LNHDA and SQIVND (reference sequence). The DNA of the CDR3 is TGTGCCAGTAGGTCCCATGGGGGGTATAATTCACCCCTCCACTTT. Translation: CASRSHGGYNSPLHF.

The chain joins TRBV6-1 to TRBJ1-6, with a possible D match to TRBD1 (6 bases). Germline V gene data show CDR1 as MNHNS and CDR2 as SASEGT. V lost 6 bases to trimming and J lost 0 bases, with 9 bases between them. The CDR3 consists of 15 residues. Written as DNA, the CDR3 is TGTGCCAGCAGGACGACAGGCTCCTATAATTCACCCCTCCACTTT. Its protein is CASRTTGSYNSPLHF.

This clone was seen only once. The rearrangement uses TRBV28 and TRBJ1-2; 7 nucleotides agree with TRBD1. Germline V gene lookup returns CDR1 MDHEN and CDR2 SYDVKM. V was pared by 4 bases and J by 4 bases, with 6 bases of the junction left unmatched. The CDR3 runs 14 residues. CDR3 sequence reads: CASSSGTEVYGYTF. The CDR3 nucleotides read TGTGCCAGCAGTTCAGGGACAGAAGTCTATGGCTACACCTTC.

In regard to this clone: At one boundary the junction diverges from the germline segment, which might be a read error. The chain has TRBV7-7 and TRBJ2-3, with 7 bases identical to TRBD2. The CDR3 consists of 16 residues. The germline gives CDR1 SSHAT, CDR2 FNYEAQ (reference sequence). The CDR3 reads CASSFYPGGPTDTQYF. The CDR3 nucleotides are TGTGCTAGCAGCTTTTATCCGGGGGGACCCACAGATACGCAGTATTTT.

The J gene is TRBJ1-6, the V gene TRBV30; no firm D call. The CDR3 runs to 18 residues. The V gene's germline CDR1 is GTSNPN and CDR2 SVGIG (reference sequence). The V gene lost 7 bases and the J gene lost 0 bases, with 22 bases spanning the gap. CDR3 sequence: CAYDYHGRVSSYNSPLHF. CDR3 nucleotide sequence: TGTGCCTACGACTACCATGGACGAGTCAGCTCCTATAATTCACCCCTCCACTTT.

Here the CDR3 DNA reads TGTGCCAGCACCTACCTTCCCGGGACAGGGTGGGAAGACACTGAAGCTTTCTTT. Protein: CASTYLPGTGWEDTEAFF. The chain links TRBV7-2 to TRBJ1-1, with 9 bases fitting TRBD1. The V gene end was trimmed by 7 bases and the J gene end by 3 bases; junction bases not matched to a gene: 18. This CDR3 has 18 residues. From germline, CDR1 is SGHTA and CDR2 FQGNSA.

This chain joins TRBV5-6 and TRBJ1-2; D is possibly TRBD1 (5 bases). CDR3 size: 15 residues. V lost 2 bases to trimming and J lost 3 bases, with 14 bases between them. Germline-derived CDR1 and CDR2 are SGHDT and YYEEEE. The CDR3 region is CASSFPGFRDYGYTF. In DNA form, the CDR3 reads TGTGCCAGCAGCTTTCCAGGGTTCCGGGACTATGGCTACACCTTC.

The chain joins TRBV11-2 to TRBJ2-5, with D maybe TRBD2 (7 bases). There are 15 residues in the CDR3. Germline V gene data show CDR1 as SGHAT and CDR2 as FQNNGV. Trimming removed 0 bases at V and 5 bases at J, with 13 bases between. The CDR3 DNA follows: TGTGCCAGCAGCTTAGATGGAGGGGGGGGTGAGACCCAGTACTTC. Amino acid sequence: CASSLDGGGGETQYF.

The chain recombines TRBV30 with TRBJ1-1, with D possibly being TRBD1 (5 bases). This CDR3 has 14 amino acids. The V end was cut by 0 bases, the J end by 7 bases, with 15 bases between. The V gene's germline CDR1 is GTSNPN and CDR2 SVGIG (reference sequence). In DNA, the CDR3 is TGTGCCTGGAGTGTACGGACCTGGGGCAGTGAAGCTTTCTTT. Protein sequence: CAWSVRTWGSEAFF.

The chain couples TRBV9 to TRBJ1-2, with D perhaps matching TRBD1 (6 bases). V lost 6 bases and J lost 3, with 15 bases in between. The CDR3 extends over 14 amino acids. Germline V gene lookup returns CDR1 SGDLS and CDR2 YYNGEE. CDR3 sequence reads: CASTRDTFYYGYTF. In nucleotides, the CDR3 is TGTGCCAGCACCCGGGACACCTTTTACTATGGCTACACCTTC.

The chain combines TRBV29-1 with TRBJ1-2; possibly TRBD1 for D (5 bases). Deletions cut 7 bases from V and 1 base from J, with 10 bases between. The CDR3 sequence is 12 residues long. CDR1 and CDR2 from the germline V gene are SQVTM and ANQGSEA. Here the CDR3 reads CSGGDGNYGYTF. CDR3 coding DNA: TGCAGCGGGGGGGACGGTAACTATGGCTACACCTTC.

This clone appeared a few times. The chain recombines TRBV3-2 with TRBJ1-1. TRBV3-2 is described as a pseudogene. There are 9 residues in the CDR3. CDR3 in amino acids: CASVTEAFF. The CDR3 DNA reads TGTGCCAGCGTAACTGAAGCTTTCTTT.

The CDR3 DNA reads TGTGCCAGCAGTGATTACGGGGGGGCGTACAATGAGCAGTTCTTC. Amino acid sequence: CASSDYGGAYNEQFF. The rearrangement links TRBV2 to TRBJ2-1; 8 nucleotides match TRBD2. Germline-derived CDR1 and CDR2 are SNHLY and FYNNEI. The CDR3 runs 15 residues. V shed 3 bases, J shed 4 bases, and the junction held 5 bases outside the gene matches. The variable domain in full, completed from reference TRBV2 and TRBJ2-1, reads EPEVTQTPSHQVTQMGQEVILRCVPISNHLYFYWYRQILGQKVEFLVSFYNNEISEKSEIFDDQFSVERPDGSNFTLKIRSTKLEDSAMYFCASSDYGGAYNEQFFGPGTRLTVL.

This clone came up once. The chain is built from TRBV6-1 and TRBJ1-2; weak D call: TRBD1 (6 bases). CDR1 is MNHNS, CDR2 SASEGT, per germline. This CDR3 has 12 amino acids. V lost 11 bases to trimming and J lost 3 bases, with 13 bases between them. The CDR3 protein is CAARDTYYGYTF. The CDR3 nucleotides are TGTGCCGCCCGGGACACTTACTATGGCTACACCTTC.

The chain couples TRBV4-1 to TRBJ2-1, with unresolved D. Germline V lookup: CDR1 MGHRA, CDR2 YSYEKL. Trimming stripped 0 bases from V and 14 bases from J, with 14 bases between. This CDR3 has 13 amino acids. DNA for the CDR3: TGCGCCAGCAGCCAAGATCCCGCCGAGGTAAAGTTCTTC. Translating it yields CASSQDPAEVKFF.